The source of this TCR beta chain is a study of cytomegalovirus exposure and HLA in healthy donors. Across the study: Earlier results showed 117 million unique TCR beta sequences derived from about 179 million T cells. Whole-study results and caveats: Accurate predictions that matched the HLA-A and HLA-B alleles of most subjects were reportedly made from TCR beta sequences. A later analysis revealed that TCR association rates differed between HLA loci, peaking at DRB1 and bottoming out at HLA-C.

To note about this clone: Antigen specificity is unknown.

The PCR ran on 60 Vbeta and 13 Jbeta primers. TCRdb's copy holds only in-frame clones and misses some; the assay was immunoSEQ multiplex PCR. The table has tens of thousands of clones, over 70% seen once. Source material: PBMCs. The origin of this receptor is a girl aged 2-10 years in good health and CMV-seropositive.

In DNA, the CDR3 is TGTGCCAGCAGTAGCGGATCTAGCACAGATACGCAGTATTTT. Amino acid sequence: CASSSGSSTDTQYF. The gene calls are TRBV7-9 and TRBJ2-3; tentative D call: TRBD2 (6 bases). V was pared by 6 bases and J by 0 bases, with 10 bases between. Germline CDR1 is SEHNR and CDR2 is FQNEAQ (reference sequence). The CDR3 length is 14 residues.